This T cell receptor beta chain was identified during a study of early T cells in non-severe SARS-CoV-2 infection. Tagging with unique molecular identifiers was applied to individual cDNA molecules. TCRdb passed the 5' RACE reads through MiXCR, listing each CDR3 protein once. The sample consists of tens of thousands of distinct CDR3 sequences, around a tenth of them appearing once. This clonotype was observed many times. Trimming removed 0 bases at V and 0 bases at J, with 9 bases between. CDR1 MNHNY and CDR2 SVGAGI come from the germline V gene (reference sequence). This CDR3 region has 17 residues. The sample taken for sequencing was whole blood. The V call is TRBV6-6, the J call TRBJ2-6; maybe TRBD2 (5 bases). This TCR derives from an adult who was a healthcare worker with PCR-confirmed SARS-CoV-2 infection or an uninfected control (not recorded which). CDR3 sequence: CASSYSIRGSGANVLTF. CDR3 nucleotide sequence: TGTGCCAGCAGTTACTCAATTCGGGGCTCTGGGGCCAACGTCCTGACTTTC.